This is a list of T cell receptor beta chains from one sample in a study of blood T cell repertoires in COVID-19. The table came from immunoSEQ multiplex PCR; TCRdb's copy has only in-frame clones and leaves some out. The table has 110,000 or so clones, about 85% seen once; the top ten hold 5% to 6.5%. The sequenced sample consisted of peripheral blood. The receptors were gathered from a woman in her sixties or seventies with COVID-19, enrolled during active disease. CDR3s include the opening cysteine and the closing phenylalanine or tryptophan. Each record gives: D gene, clone size, J gene, V gene, CDR3 protein, CDR3 DNA. The D gene is left open where the match is weak. The size entry is marked missing in some rows and otherwise reads once, few, many or a size class.

>TRBD1|-|TRBJ2-5|TRBV11-3
CASSFYRGETQYF
TGTGCCAGCAGCTTCTACAGGGGAGAGACCCAGTACTTC
>-|-|TRBJ2-5|TRBV7-3
CASSKQPLQETQYF
TGTGCCAGCAGCAAACAGCCCCTTCAAGAGACCCAGTACTTC
>TRBD1|-|TRBJ1-1|TRBV19
CASSVKDRVDTEAFF
TGTGCCAGTAGTGTCAAGGACAGGGTGGACACTGAAGCTTTCTTT
>TRBD1|few|TRBJ1-3|TRBV6-5
CASSYGQGISGNTIYF
TGTGCCAGCAGTTACGGACAGGGAATCTCTGGAAACACCATATATTTT
>TRBD1|-|TRBJ2-5|TRBV6-6
CASSYATGEETQYF
TGTGCCAGCAGTTACGCTACAGGGGAAGAGACCCAGTACTTC
>-|-|TRBJ1-6|TRBV5-6
CASSLTGNSPLHF
TGTGCCAGCAGCCTCACAGGGAATTCACCCCTCCACTTT
>TRBD2|once|TRBJ2-5|TRBV4-1
CASSQLTSGGAPWYQETQYF
TGCGCCAGCAGCCAACTAACTAGCGGGGGGGCACCCTGGTACCAAGAGACCCAGTACTTC
>TRBD1|-|TRBJ2-2|TRBV10-3
CAIRGQDNTGELFF
TGTGCCATCAGGGGACAGGACAACACCGGGGAGCTGTTTTTT
>TRBD2|-|TRBJ2-7|TRBV9
CASSAERASGALPYEQYF
TGTGCCAGCAGCGCCGAAAGGGCTAGCGGGGCCCTTCCCTACGAGCAGTACTTC
>-|once|TRBJ1-1|TRBV12-3/TRBV12-4
CASSLDGTTEAFF
TGTGCCAGCAGTTTAGATGGCACGACTGAAGCTTTCTTT
>TRBD2|-|TRBJ2-7|TRBV3-1/TRBV3-2
CASSQDRTSYGQYF
TGTGCCAGCAGCCAAGATAGGACTAGCTACGGGCAGTACTTC
>-|-|TRBJ1-5|TRBV2
CASSERGQKFQPQHF
TGTGCCAGCAGTGAGCGGGGGCAGAAATTTCAGCCCCAGCATTTT
>TRBD1|once|TRBJ2-7|TRBV6-5
CASSYGQGGHEQYF
TGTGCCAGCAGTTACGGACAGGGGGGCCACGAGCAGTACTTC
>TRBD1|-|TRBJ1-5|TRBV6-1
CASSEDETGSYQPQHF
TGTGCCAGCAGTGAAGACGAGACAGGGTCTTATCAGCCCCAGCATTTT
>-|-|TRBJ2-5|TRBV3-1/TRBV3-2
CASSQVKRLQETQYF
TGTGCCAGCAGCCAAGTTAAGCGCCTCCAAGAGACCCAGTACTTC
>-|-|TRBJ1-2|TRBV6-2/TRBV6-3
CASSYRQKLNYGYTF
TGTGCCAGCAGTTACCGACAGAAACTTAACTATGGCTACACCTTC
>-|-|TRBJ2-7|TRBV6-5
CASRQFYEQYF
TGTGCCAGCCGACAATTTTACGAGCAGTACTTC
>TRBD1|-|TRBJ1-1|TRBV5-6
CASSGTGATEAFF
TGTGCCAGCAGCGGAACAGGGGCCACTGAAGCTTTCTTT
>-|-|TRBJ1-5|TRBV4-1
CASSQEFRGKSPQHF
TGCGCCAGCAGCCAAGAGTTTAGGGGGAAGTCGCCCCAGCATTTT
>TRBD1|-|TRBJ1-4|TRBV13
CASSFGTGVEKLFF
TGTGCCAGCAGCTTCGGGACAGGCGTAGAAAAACTGTTTTTT
>TRBD1|-|TRBJ1-1|TRBV30
CAWTTWDRPNTEAFF
TGTGCCTGGACAACGTGGGACAGACCCAACACTGAAGCTTTCTTT
>-|-|TRBJ2-5|TRBV14
CASSRRGTVYQETQYF
TGTGCCAGCAGCCGCCGGGGGACAGTGTACCAAGAGACCCAGTACTTC
>TRBD1|once|TRBJ1-6|TRBV7-9
CASSFSRGPENSPLHF
TGTGCCAGCAGCTTCTCCAGGGGGCCGGAGAATTCACCCCTCCACTTT
>-|-|TRBJ2-3|TRBV19
CASSIERMTDTQYF
TGTGCCAGTAGTATAGAGAGGATGACAGATACGCAGTATTTT
>TRBD1|-|TRBJ1-4|TRBV30
CAWTGGDLYNEKLFF
TGTGCCTGGACAGGGGGCGATCTGTATAATGAAAAACTGTTTTTT